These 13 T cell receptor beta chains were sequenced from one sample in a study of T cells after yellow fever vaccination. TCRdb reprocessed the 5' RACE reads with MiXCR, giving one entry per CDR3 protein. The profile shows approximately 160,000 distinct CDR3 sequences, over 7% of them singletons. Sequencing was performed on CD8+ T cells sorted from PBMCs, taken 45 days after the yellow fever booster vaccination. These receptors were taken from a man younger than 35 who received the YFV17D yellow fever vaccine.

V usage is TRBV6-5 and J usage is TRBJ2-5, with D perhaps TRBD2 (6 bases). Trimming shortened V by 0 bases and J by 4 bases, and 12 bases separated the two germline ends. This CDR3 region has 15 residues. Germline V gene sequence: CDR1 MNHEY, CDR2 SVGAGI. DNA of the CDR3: TGTGCCAGCAGTTACTCGCCTGGCGGGGTAGAGACCCAGTACTTC. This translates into CASSYSPGGVETQYF.

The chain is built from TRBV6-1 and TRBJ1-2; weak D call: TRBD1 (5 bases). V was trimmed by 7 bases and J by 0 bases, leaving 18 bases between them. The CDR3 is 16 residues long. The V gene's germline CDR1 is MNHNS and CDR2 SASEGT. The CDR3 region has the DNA TGTGCCAGCATCATGAGTCAGGGTACACCTAACTATGGCTACACCTTC. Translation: CASIMSQGTPNYGYTF.

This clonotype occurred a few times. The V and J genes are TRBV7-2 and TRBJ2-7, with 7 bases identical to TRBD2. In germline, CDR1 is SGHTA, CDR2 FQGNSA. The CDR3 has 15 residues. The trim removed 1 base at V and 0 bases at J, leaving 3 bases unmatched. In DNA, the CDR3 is TGTGCCAGCAGCTTAGGAGCGGGGAACTCCTACGAGCAGTACGTC. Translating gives CASSLGAGNSYEQYV.

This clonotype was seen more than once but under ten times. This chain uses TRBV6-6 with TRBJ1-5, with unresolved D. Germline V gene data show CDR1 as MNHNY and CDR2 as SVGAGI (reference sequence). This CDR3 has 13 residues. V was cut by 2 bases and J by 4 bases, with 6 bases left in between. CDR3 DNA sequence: TGTGCCAGCAGTTACGGAGATAATCAGCCCCAGCATTTT. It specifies CASSYGDNQPQHF.

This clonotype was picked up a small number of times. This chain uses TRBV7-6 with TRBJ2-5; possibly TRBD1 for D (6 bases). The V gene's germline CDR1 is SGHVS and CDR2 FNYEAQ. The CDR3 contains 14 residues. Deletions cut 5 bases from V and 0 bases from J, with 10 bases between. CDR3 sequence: CASSKHRDQETQYF. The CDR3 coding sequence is TGTGCCAGCAGCAAGCACAGGGACCAAGAGACCCAGTACTTC.

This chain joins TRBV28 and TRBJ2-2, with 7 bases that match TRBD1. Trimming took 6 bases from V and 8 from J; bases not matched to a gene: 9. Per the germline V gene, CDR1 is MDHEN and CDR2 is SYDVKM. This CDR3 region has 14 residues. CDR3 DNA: TGTGCCAGCAGCTTCCGACAGGGAGTGGGGGAGCTGTTTTTT. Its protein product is CASSFRQGVGELFF.

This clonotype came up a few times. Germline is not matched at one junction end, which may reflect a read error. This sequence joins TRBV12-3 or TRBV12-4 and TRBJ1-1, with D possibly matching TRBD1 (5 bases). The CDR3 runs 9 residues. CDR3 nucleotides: TGTGCCAGCAGTGACAAAGGACACTTT. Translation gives CASSDKGHF.

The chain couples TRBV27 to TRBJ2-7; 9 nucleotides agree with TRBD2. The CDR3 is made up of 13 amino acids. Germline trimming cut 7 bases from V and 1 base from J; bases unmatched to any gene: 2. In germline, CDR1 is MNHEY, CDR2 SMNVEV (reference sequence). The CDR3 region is CASKAGGSYEQYF. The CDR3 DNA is TGTGCCAGCAAAGCGGGGGGATCCTACGAGCAGTACTTC.

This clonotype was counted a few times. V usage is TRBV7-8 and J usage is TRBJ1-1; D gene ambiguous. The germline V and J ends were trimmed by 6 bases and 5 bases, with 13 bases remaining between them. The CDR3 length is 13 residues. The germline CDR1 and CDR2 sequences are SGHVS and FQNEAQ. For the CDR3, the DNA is TGTGCCAGCAGTAACCCGCCATTGACTGAAGCTTTCTTT. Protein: CASSNPPLTEAFF.

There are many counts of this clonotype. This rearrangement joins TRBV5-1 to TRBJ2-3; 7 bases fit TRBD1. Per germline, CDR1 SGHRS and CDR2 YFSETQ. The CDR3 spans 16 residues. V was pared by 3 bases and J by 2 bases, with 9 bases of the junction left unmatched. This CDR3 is CASSWTSDRDTDTQYF. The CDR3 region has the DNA TGCGCCAGCAGCTGGACCTCCGACAGGGACACAGATACGCAGTATTTT.

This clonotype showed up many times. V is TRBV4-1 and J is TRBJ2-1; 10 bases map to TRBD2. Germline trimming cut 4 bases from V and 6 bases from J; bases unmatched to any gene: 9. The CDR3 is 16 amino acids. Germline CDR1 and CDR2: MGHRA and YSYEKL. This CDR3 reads CASSPLWERGGNEQFF. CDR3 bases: TGCGCCAGCAGCCCTCTCTGGGAGCGGGGGGGCAATGAGCAGTTCTTC.

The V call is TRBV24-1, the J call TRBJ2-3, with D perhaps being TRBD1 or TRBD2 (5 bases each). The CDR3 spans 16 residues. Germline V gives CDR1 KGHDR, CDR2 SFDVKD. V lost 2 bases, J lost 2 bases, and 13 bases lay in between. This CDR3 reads CATSDSQDGDTDTQYF. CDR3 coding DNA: TGTGCCACCAGTGATTCACAGGACGGGGACACAGATACGCAGTATTTT.

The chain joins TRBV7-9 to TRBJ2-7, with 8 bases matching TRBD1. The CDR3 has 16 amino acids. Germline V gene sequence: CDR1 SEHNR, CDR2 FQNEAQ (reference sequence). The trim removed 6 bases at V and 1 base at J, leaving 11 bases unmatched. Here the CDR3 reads CASSRLPGQGSYEQYV. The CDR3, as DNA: TGTGCCAGCAGTCGCCTTCCCGGACAGGGTTCCTACGAGCAGTACGTC.